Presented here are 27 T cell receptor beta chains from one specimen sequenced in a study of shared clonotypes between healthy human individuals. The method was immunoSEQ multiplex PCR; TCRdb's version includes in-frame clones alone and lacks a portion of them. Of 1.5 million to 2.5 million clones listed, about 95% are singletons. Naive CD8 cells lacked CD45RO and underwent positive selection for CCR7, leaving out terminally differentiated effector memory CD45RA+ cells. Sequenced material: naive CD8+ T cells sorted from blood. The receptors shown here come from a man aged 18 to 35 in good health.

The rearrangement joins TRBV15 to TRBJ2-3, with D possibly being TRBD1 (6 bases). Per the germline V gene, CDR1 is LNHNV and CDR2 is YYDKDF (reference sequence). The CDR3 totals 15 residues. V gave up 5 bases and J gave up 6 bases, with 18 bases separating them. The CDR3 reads CATSPLGRGTDTQYF. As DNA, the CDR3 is TGTGCCACCAGCCCACTGGGCAGGGGAACGGATACGCAGTATTTT. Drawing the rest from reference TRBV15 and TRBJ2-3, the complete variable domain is DAMVIQNPRYQVTQFGKPVTLSCSQTLNHNVMYWYQQKSSQAPKLLFHYYDKDFNNEADTPDNFQSRRPNTSFCFLDIRSPGLGDTAMYLCATSPLGRGTDTQYFGPGTRLTVL.

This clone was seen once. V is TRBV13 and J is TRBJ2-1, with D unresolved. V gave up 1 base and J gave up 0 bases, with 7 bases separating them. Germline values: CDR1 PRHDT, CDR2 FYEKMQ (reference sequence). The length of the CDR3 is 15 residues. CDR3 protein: CASSLVLDSYNEQFF. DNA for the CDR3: TGTGCCAGCAGCTTAGTCCTCGACTCCTACAATGAGCAGTTCTTC.

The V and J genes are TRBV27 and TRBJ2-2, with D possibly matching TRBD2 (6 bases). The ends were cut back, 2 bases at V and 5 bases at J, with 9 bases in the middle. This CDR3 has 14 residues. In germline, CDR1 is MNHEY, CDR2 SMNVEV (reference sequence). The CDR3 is CASSLSGGTGELFF. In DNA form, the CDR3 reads TGTGCCAGCAGTTTAAGTGGGGGGACCGGGGAGCTGTTTTTT.

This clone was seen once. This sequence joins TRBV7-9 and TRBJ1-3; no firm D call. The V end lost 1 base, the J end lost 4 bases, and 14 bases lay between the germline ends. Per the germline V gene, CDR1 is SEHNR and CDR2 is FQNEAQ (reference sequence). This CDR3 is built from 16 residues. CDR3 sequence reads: CASSLGREGLGNTIYF. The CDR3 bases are TGTGCCAGCAGCTTAGGTCGAGAGGGCCTCGGAAACACCATATATTTT. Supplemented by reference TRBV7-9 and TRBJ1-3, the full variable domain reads DTGVSQNPRHKITKRGQNVTFRCDPISEHNRLYWYRQTLGQGPEFLTYFQNEAQLEKSRLLSDRFSAERPKGSFSTLEIQRTEQGDSAMYLCASSLGREGLGNTIYFGEGSWLTVV.

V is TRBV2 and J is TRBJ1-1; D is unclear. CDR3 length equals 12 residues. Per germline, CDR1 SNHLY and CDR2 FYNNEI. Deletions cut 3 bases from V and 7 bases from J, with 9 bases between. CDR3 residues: CASSESVSEAFF. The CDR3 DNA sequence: TGTGCCAGCAGTGAGAGCGTTAGTGAAGCTTTCTTT.

CDR3 DNA: TGCGCCAGCAGCCAATCTCGGGGGGGCTCCTATAATTCACCCCTCCACTTT. It is translated as CASSQSRGGSYNSPLHF. This sequence joins TRBV4-3 and TRBJ1-6; maybe TRBD1 (5 bases). V was pared by 2 bases and J by 0 bases, with 11 bases between. CDR3 length: 17 residues. Per germline, CDR1 LGHNA and CDR2 YSLEER.

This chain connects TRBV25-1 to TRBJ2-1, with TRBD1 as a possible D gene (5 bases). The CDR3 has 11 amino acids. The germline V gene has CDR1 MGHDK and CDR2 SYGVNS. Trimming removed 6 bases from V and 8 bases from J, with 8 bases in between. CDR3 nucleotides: TGTGCCAGCAGGGACAACCATGAGCAGTTCTTC. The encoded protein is CASRDNHEQFF.

The CDR3 nucleotides read TGTGCCAGCAGCTTTACCGGGCTGGGGAATGAGCAGTTCTTC. Amino acid sequence: CASSFTGLGNEQFF. The genes are TRBV7-6 and TRBJ2-1; the D is unclear. The CDR3 sequence is 14 residues long. Germline V gene data show CDR1 as SGHVS and CDR2 as FNYEAQ. V gave up 3 bases and J gave up 7 bases, with 13 bases separating them.

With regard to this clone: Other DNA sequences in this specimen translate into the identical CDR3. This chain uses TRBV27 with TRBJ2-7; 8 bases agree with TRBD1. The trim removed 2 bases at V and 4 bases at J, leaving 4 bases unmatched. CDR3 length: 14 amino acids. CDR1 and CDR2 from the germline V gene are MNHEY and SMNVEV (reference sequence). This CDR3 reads CASSLGQGAYEQYF. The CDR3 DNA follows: TGTGCCAGCAGTTTAGGTCAGGGGGCTTACGAGCAGTACTTC.

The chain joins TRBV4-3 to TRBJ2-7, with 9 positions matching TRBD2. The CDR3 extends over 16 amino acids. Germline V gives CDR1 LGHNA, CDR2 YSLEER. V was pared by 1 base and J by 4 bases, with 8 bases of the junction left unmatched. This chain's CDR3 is CASSQVRASGTYEQYF. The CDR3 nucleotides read TGCGCCAGCAGCCAAGTTCGGGCTAGCGGGACGTACGAGCAGTACTTC.

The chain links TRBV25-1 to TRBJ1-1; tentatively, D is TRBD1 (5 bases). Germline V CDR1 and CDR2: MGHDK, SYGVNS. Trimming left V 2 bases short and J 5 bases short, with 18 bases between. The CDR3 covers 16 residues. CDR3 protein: CASSEGRGVSKTEAFF. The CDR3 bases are TGTGCCAGCAGTGAAGGGAGAGGGGTTTCGAAGACTGAAGCTTTCTTT. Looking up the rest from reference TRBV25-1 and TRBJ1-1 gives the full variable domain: EADIYQTPRYLVIGTGKKITLECSQTMGHDKMYWYQQDPGMELHLIHYSYGVNSTEKGDLSSESTVSRIRTEHFPLTLESARPSHTSQYLCASSEGRGVSKTEAFFGQGTRLTVV.

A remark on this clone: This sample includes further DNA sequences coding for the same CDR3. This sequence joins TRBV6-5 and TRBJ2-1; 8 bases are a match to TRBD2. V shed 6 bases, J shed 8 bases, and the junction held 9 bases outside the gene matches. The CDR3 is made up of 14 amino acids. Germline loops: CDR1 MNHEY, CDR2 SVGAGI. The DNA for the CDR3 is TGTGCCAGCAGCTATAGCGGGACCGGCGATGAGCAGTTCTTC. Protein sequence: CASSYSGTGDEQFF.

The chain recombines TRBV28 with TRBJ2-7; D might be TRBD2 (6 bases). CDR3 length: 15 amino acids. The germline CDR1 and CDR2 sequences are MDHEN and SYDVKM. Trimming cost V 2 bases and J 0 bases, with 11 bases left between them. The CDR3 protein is CASSLAQGLSYEQYF. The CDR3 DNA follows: TGTGCCAGCAGTTTAGCCCAGGGACTCTCCTACGAGCAGTACTTC.

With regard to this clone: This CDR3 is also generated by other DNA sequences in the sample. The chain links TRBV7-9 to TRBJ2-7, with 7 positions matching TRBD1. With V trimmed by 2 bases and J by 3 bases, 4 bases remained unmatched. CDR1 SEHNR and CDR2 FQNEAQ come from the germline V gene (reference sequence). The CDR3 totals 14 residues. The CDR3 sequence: CASSLTGVLYEQYF. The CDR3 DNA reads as TGTGCCAGCAGCTTAACAGGGGTACTCTACGAGCAGTACTTC.

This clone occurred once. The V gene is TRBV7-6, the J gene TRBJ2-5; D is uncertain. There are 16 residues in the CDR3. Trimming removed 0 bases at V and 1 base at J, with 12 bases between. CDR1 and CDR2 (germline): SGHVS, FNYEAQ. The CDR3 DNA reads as TGTGCCAGCAGCTTAGCGGACCTAGAGATCCAAGAGACCCAGTACTTC. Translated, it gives CASSLADLEIQETQYF.

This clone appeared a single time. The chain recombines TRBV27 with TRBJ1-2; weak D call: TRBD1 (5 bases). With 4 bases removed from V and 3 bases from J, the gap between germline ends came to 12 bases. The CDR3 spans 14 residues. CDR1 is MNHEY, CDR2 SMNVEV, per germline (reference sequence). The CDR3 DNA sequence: TGTGCCAGCAGTTCGGGGGGGAACCACTATGGCTACACCTTC. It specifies CASSSGGNHYGYTF.

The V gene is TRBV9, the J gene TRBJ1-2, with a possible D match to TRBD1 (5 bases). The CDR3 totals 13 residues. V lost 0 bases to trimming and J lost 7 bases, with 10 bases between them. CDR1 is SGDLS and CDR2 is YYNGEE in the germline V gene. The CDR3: CASSVVARVGYTF. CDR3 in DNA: TGTGCCAGCAGCGTAGTGGCCAGGGTTGGCTACACCTTC.

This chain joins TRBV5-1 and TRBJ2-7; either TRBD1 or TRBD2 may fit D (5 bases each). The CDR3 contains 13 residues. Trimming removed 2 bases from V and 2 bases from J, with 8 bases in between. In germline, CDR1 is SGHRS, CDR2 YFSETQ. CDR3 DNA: TGCGCCAGCAGCTTCGGGGACCCCTACGAGCAGTACTTC. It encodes CASSFGDPYEQYF.

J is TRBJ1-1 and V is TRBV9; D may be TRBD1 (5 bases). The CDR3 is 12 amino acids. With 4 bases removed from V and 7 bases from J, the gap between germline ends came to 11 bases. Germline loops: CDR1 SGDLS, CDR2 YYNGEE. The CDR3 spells CASSPPGGEAFF. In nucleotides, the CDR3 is TGTGCCAGCAGCCCGCCCGGGGGTGAAGCTTTCTTT.

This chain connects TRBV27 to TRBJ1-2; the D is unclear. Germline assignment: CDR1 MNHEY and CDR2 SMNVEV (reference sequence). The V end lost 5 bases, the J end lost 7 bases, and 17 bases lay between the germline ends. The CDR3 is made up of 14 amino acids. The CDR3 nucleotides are TGTGCCAGCAGTCTTTCGGAATCCTCGGCTGGCTACACCTTC. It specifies CASSLSESSAGYTF.

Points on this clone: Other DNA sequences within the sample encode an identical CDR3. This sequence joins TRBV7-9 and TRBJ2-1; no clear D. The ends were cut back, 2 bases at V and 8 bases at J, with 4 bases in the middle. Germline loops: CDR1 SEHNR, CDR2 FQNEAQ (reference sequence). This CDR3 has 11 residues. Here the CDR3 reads CASSLTDEQFF. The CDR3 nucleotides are TGTGCCAGCAGCTTAACCGATGAGCAGTTCTTC. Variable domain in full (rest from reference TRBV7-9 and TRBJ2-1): DTGVSQNPRHKITKRGQNVTFRCDPISEHNRLYWYRQTLGQGPEFLTYFQNEAQLEKSRLLSDRFSAERPKGSFSTLEIQRTEQGDSAMYLCASSLTDEQFFGPGTRLTVL.

In nucleotides, the CDR3 is TGTGCCAGCAGTTACTCTGTACAGGGGGCCGACGAGCAGTACTTC. Translated, it gives CASSYSVQGADEQYF. The V and J genes are TRBV6-6 and TRBJ2-7; 9 bases map to TRBD1. Germline CDR1 is MNHNY and CDR2 is SVGAGI (reference sequence). This CDR3 comprises 15 residues. With 0 bases clipped from V and 5 bases from J, the junction kept 5 bases outside the gene matches.

Here the CDR3 reads CAWSFGTSSANEQFF. As DNA, the CDR3 is TGTGCCTGGAGTTTCGGGACTAGCAGTGCCAATGAGCAGTTCTTC. V gene TRBV30 combines with J gene TRBJ2-1; TRBD2 matches at 9 bases. This CDR3 spans 15 amino acids. The junction had 8 bases not matched to a gene; V was cut back by 2 bases and J by 6 bases. Looked up from germline, CDR1 is GTSNPN and CDR2 is SVGIG (reference sequence).

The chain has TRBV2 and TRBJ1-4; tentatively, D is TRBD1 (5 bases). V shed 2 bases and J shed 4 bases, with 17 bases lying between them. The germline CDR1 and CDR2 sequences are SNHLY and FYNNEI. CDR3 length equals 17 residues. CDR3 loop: CASSEIPGGALNEKLFF. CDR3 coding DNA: TGTGCCAGCAGTGAAATTCCGGGGGGAGCACTTAATGAAAAACTGTTTTTT.

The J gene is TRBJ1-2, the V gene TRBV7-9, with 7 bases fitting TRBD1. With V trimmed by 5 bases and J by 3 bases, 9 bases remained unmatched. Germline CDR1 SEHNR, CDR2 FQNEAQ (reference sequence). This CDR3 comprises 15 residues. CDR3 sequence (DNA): TGTGCCAGCAGCCGCACGATAACAGGGGACTATGGCTACACCTTC. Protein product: CASSRTITGDYGYTF.

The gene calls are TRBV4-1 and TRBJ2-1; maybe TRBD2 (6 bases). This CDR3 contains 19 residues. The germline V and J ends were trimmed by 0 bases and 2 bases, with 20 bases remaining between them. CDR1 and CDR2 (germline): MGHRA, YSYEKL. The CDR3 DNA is TGCGCCAGCAGCCAAGATGGTGCACAGGAGGGTCCGGCCTACAATGAGCAGTTCTTC. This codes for CASSQDGAQEGPAYNEQFF.

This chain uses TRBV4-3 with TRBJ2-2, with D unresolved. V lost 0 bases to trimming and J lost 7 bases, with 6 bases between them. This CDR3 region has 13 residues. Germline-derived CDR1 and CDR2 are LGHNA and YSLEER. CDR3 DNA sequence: TGCGCCAGCAGCCAAGATTTAAGCGGGGAGCTGTTTTTT. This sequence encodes CASSQDLSGELFF.